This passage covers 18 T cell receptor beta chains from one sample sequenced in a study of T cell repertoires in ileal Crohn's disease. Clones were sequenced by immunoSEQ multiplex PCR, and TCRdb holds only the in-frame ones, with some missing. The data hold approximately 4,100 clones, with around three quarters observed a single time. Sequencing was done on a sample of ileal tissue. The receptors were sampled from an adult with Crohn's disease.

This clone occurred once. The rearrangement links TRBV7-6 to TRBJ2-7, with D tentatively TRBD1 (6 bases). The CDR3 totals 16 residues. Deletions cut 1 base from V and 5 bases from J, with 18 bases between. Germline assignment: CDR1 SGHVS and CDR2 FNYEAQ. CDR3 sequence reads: CASSLESVGGYHEQYF. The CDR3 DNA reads TGTGCCAGCAGCTTAGAATCGGTTGGGGGCTACCACGAGCAGTACTTC.

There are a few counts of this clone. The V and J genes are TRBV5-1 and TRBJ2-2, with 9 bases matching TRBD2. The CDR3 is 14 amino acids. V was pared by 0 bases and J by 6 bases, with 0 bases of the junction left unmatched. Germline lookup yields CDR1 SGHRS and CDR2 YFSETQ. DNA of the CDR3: TGCGCCAGCAGCTTGGGACTAGCGGCCGGGGAGCTGTTTTTT. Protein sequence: CASSLGLAAGELFF.

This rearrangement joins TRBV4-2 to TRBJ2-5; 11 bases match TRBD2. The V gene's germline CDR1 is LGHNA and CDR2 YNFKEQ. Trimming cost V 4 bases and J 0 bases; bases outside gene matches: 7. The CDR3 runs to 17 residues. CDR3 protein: CASSLALAGGDQETQYF. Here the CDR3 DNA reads TGTGCCAGCAGCCTTGCGTTAGCGGGGGGGGACCAAGAGACCCAGTACTTC.

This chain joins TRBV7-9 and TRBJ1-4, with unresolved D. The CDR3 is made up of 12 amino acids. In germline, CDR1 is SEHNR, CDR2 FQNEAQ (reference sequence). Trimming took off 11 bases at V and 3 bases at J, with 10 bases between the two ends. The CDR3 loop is CAYGEANEKLFF. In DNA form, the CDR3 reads TGTGCCTACGGGGAGGCTAATGAAAAACTGTTTTTT.

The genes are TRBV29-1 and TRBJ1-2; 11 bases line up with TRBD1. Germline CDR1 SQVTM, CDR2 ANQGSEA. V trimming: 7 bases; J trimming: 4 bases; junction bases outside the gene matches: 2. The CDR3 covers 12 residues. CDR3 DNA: TGCAGCGGGGACAGGGGGTCCTATGGCTACACCTTC. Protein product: CSGDRGSYGYTF.

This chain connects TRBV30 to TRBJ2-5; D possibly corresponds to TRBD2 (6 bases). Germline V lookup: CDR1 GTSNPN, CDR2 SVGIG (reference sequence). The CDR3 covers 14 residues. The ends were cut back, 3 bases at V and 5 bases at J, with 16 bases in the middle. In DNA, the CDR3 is TGTGCCTGGAGAGTGGGTAGGGCGGGGGAGACCCAGTACTTC. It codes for CAWRVGRAGETQYF.

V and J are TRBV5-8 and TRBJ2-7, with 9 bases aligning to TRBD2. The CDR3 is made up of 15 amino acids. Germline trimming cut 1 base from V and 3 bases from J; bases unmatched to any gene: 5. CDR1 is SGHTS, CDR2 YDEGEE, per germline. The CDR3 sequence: CASSLKTSGLYEQYF. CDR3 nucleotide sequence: TGTGCCAGCAGCTTGAAGACTAGCGGACTCTACGAGCAGTACTTC.

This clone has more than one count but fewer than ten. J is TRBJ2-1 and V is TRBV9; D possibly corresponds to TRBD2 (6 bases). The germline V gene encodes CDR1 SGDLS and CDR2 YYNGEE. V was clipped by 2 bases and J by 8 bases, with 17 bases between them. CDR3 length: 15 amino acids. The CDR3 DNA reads TGTGCCAGCAGCGTTATTCCTAGATTAGCGGATGAGCAGTTCTTC. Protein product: CASSVIPRLADEQFF.

The CDR3 sequence: CASSPAGGYEQYF. CDR3 bases: TGTGCCAGCAGCCCAGCAGGGGGCTACGAGCAGTACTTC. The chain links TRBV9 to TRBJ2-7; 7 nucleotides agree with TRBD1. This CDR3 region has 13 residues. V lost 4 bases, J lost 3 bases, and 4 bases stayed unmatched. Per the germline V gene, CDR1 is SGDLS and CDR2 is YYNGEE.

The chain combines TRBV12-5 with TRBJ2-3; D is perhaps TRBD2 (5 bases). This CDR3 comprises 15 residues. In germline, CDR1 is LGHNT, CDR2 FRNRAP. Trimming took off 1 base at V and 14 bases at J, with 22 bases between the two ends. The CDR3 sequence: CASGLGGRALPVGYF. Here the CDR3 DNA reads TGTGCTAGTGGTTTGGGAGGGAGAGCCCTCCCGGTCGGGTATTTT.

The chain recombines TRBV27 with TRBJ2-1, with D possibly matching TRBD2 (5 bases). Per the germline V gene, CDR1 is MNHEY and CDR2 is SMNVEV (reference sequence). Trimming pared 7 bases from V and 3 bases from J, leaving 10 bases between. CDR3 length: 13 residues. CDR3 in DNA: TGTGCCAGCACGAACGGGATCTACAATGAGCAGTTCTTC. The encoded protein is CASTNGIYNEQFF.

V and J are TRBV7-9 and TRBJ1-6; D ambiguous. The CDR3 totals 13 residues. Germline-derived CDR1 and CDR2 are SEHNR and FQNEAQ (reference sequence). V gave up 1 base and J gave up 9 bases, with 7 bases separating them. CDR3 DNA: TGTGCCAGCAGCTTAGATGGAGTTTCACCCCTCCACTTT. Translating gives CASSLDGVSPLHF.

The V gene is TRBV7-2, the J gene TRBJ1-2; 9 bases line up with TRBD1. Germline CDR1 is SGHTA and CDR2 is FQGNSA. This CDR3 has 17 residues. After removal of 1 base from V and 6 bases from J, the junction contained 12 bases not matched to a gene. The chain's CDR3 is CASSLVGSNRGPHGYTF. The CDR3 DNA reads TGTGCCAGCAGCTTAGTAGGGTCTAACAGGGGGCCTCATGGCTACACCTTC.

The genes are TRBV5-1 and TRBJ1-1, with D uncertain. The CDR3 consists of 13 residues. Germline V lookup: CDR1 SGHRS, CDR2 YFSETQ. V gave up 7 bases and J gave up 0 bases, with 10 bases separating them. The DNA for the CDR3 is TGCGCCAGCTGTTCCAATCTGAACACTGAAGCTTTCTTT. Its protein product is CASCSNLNTEAFF.

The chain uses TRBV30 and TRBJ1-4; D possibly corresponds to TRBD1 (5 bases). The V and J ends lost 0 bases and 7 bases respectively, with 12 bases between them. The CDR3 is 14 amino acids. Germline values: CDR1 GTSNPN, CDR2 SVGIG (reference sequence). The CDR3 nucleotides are TGTGCCTGGAGTGTAATGCAGGGCGGTGAAAAACTGTTTTTT. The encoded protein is CAWSVMQGGEKLFF.

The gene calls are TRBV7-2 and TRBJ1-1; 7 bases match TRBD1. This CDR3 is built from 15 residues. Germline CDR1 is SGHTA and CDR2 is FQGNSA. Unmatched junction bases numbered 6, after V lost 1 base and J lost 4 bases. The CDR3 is CASSLGGQLGTEAFF. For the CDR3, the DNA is TGTGCCAGCAGCTTAGGGGGACAGCTGGGCACTGAAGCTTTCTTT.

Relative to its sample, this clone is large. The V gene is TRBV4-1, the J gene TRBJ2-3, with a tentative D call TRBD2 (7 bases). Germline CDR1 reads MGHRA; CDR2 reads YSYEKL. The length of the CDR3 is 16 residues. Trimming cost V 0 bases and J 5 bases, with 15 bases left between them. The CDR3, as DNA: TGCGCCAGCAGCCAAGAGGGAGGGGGGACAAAAGATACGCAGTATTTT. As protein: CASSQEGGGTKDTQYF.

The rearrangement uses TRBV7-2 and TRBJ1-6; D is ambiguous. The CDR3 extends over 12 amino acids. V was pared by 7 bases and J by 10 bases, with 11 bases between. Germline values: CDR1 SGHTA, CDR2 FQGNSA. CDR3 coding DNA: TGTGCCAGCACCTCTGACACCTCACCCCTCCACTTT. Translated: CASTSDTSPLHF.